This entry lists 8 T cell receptor beta chains sequenced from one sample in a study of CD8 T cells in ankylosing spondylitis. TCRdb re-called the 5' RACE reads with MiXCR, one entry per CDR3 protein. Here the sample spans 500,000 to 550,000 distinct CDR3 sequences, over 9.5% being singletons. Their specific antigens are unknown. Whole-study findings and limits: A TCR beta motif of fewer than ten highly homologous variants seemed to mark ankylosing spondylitis blood.

The sample consisted of blood, either unsorted or a sorted T cell fraction (not recorded which). The receptors here all came from a male donor with ankylosing spondylitis.

The chain combines TRBV5-6 with TRBJ1-1, with D uncertain. V shed 0 bases and J shed 1 base, with 4 bases lying between them. The CDR3 spans 13 residues. Germline V gene lookup returns CDR1 SGHDT and CDR2 YYEEEE. CDR3 bases: TGTGCCAGCAGCTTGGTCTGGAACACTGAAGCTTTCTTT. The encoded protein is CASSLVWNTEAFF.

This clonotype was seen ten or more times. The chain has TRBV29-1 and TRBJ2-7, with TRBD1 as a possible D gene (6 bases). Trimming removed 5 bases at V and 3 bases at J, with 14 bases between. CDR3 length: 13 residues. CDR1 is SQVTM and CDR2 is ANQGSEA in the germline V gene. CDR3 sequence reads: CSVQGPSVYEQYF. The CDR3 coding sequence is TGCAGCGTTCAGGGGCCCTCTGTCTACGAGCAGTACTTC.

This clonotype was counted many times. The chain couples TRBV28 to TRBJ1-4, with D tentatively TRBD1 (5 bases). The CDR3 is 15 amino acids. CDR1 and CDR2 from the germline V gene are MDHEN and SYDVKM. Trimming took 2 bases from V and 3 from J, leaving 10 bases between them. The CDR3 DNA follows: TGTGCCAGCAGTTTAAAGACAGCTCCTAATGAAAAACTGTTTTTT. Its protein is CASSLKTAPNEKLFF.

This clonotype has at least ten counts. The chain has TRBV10-3 and TRBJ2-3; 7 nucleotides match TRBD2. The CDR3 runs 19 residues. V shed 0 bases, J shed 0 bases, and the junction held 12 bases outside the gene matches. Germline CDR1 and CDR2: ENHRY and SYGVKD. CDR3 in amino acids: CAISESTLASGSSTDTQYF. The CDR3 bases are TGTGCCATCAGTGAGTCGACTCTGGCTAGCGGCTCTAGCACAGATACGCAGTATTTT.

This chain connects TRBV7-8 to TRBJ1-4; a possible D gene is TRBD1 (6 bases). V was cut by 0 bases and J by 7 bases, with 12 bases left in between. CDR3 length: 15 residues. Germline values: CDR1 SGHVS, CDR2 FQNEAQ. CDR3 DNA sequence: TGTGCCAGCAGCTTAGCAGGGGGAGGGGGTGAAAAACTGTTTTTT. Amino acids: CASSLAGGGGEKLFF.

The rearrangement links TRBV19 to TRBJ2-1; 11 nucleotides line up with TRBD2. The ends lost 8 bases at V and 3 bases at J; junction bases unmatched: 3. CDR1 LNHDA and CDR2 SQIVND come from the germline V gene (reference sequence). This CDR3 contains 14 residues. CDR3 sequence (DNA): TGTGCCAGTGGGGGACTAGCGGACTACAATGAGCAGTTCTTC. The encoded protein is CASGGLADYNEQFF.

This chain connects TRBV11-3 to TRBJ2-3; the match to TRBD2 covers 7 bases. Germline trimming cut 6 bases from V and 4 bases from J; bases unmatched to any gene: 4. The germline V gene encodes CDR1 SGHNT and CDR2 YENEEA. CDR3 length equals 13 residues. DNA for the CDR3: TGTGCCAGCAGTAGCGGGTTGTCAGATACGCAGTATTTT. Its translation is CASSSGLSDTQYF.

This clonotype has more than one count but fewer than ten. The chain employs TRBV20-1 and TRBJ2-2; 9 bases match TRBD2. With 1 base clipped from V and 0 bases from J, the junction kept 3 bases outside the gene matches. CDR3 length equals 16 residues. Germline V gene data show CDR1 as DFQATT and CDR2 as SNEGSKA (reference sequence). CDR3 residues: CSARGAGGANTGELFF. In DNA, the CDR3 is TGCAGTGCTAGAGGAGCGGGAGGCGCGAACACCGGGGAGCTGTTTTTT.